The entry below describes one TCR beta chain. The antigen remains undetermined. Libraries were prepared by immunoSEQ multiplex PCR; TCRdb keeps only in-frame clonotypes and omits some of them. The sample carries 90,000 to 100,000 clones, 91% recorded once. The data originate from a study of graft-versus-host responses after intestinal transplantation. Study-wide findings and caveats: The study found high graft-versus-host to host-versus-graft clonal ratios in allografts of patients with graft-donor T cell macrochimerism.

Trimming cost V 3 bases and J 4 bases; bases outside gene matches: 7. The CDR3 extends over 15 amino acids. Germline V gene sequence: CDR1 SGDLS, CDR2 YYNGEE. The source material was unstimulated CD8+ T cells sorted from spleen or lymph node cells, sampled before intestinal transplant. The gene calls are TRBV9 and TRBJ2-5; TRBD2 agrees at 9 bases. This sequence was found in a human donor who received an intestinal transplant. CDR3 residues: CASSALAGSRETQYF. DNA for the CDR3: TGTGCCAGCAGCGCTCTAGCGGGGAGTAGAGAGACCCAGTACTTC. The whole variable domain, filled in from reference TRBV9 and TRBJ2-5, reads DSGVTQTPKHLITATGQRVTLRCSPRSGDLSVYWYQQSLDQGLQFLIQYYNGEERAKGNILERFSAQQFPDLHSELNLSSLELGDSALYFCASSALAGSRETQYFGPGTRLLVL.